This TCR beta chain was identified during a study of CD8+CD57+ T cells in acquired aplastic anemia. Patients chosen for sequencing had shown CD8+CD57+ cell expansion by flow cytometry. Blood samples were obtained from patients who had received no prior therapy. Investigators profiled TCR beta VDJ and CDR3 from genomic DNA template. TCRdb re-called the reads through MiXCR, storing one row per CDR3 protein. This sample carries about 160,000 distinct CDR3 sequences, about 50% of them seen once, and the ten largest clones take more than 30%. Germline CDR1 reads SGHDT; CDR2 reads YYEEEE. The CDR3 consists of 13 residues. Trimming cost V 1 base and J 1 base, with 5 bases left between them.

V is TRBV5-6 and J is TRBJ1-2, with D unclear. This TCR came from a human donor with aplastic anemia. Sequencing input: sorted CD4+, CD8+, or CD8+CD57+ T cells (not recorded which) from PBMCs. The CDR3 loop is CASSLYGNYGYTF. CDR3 DNA: TGTGCCAGCAGCTTGTACGGTAACTATGGCTACACCTTC. Based on the CDR3 plus reference TRBV5-6 and TRBJ1-2, the full variable domain is DAGVTQSPTHLIKTRGQQVTLRCSPKSGHDTVSWYQQALGQGPQFIFQYYEEEERQRGNFPDRFSGHQFPNYSSELNVNALLLGDSALYLCASSLYGNYGYTFGSGTRLTVV.